The 32 T cell receptor beta chains listed next were all sequenced from one sample in a study of blood T cell repertoires in COVID-19. TCRdb's copy holds only in-frame clones and misses some; the assay was immunoSEQ multiplex PCR. Among 63,000 or so clones, about 81% were seen once, and the ten largest hold 9.2%. Sample: peripheral blood. The receptors were sampled from a human donor in a cohort sampled during active COVID-19.

The V gene is TRBV27, the J gene TRBJ2-3; 9 bases are shared with TRBD2. Trimming took 5 bases from V and 3 from J; bases not matched to a gene: 6. CDR1 is MNHEY, CDR2 SMNVEV, per germline (reference sequence). The CDR3 sequence is 15 residues long. The CDR3 DNA is TGTGCCAGCAGTCCTAGCGGGACCGGAACAGATACGCAGTATTTT. Protein: CASSPSGTGTDTQYF.

The chain couples TRBV2 to TRBJ2-5; 7 positions match TRBD1. The trim removed 4 bases at V and 7 bases at J, leaving 6 bases unmatched. Germline V lookup: CDR1 SNHLY, CDR2 FYNNEI. This CDR3 contains 13 residues. The DNA for the CDR3 is TGTGCCAGCAGTGGGGTAGGGGGCAGGACCCAGTACTTC. This gives the protein CASSGVGGRTQYF.

The gene calls are TRBV7-9 and TRBJ2-3, with 7 bases lining up with TRBD2. CDR1 is SEHNR and CDR2 is FQNEAQ in the germline V gene (reference sequence). The V segment lost 1 base and the J segment 5 bases; nucleotides outside the gene matches: 3. There are 14 residues in the CDR3. The chain's CDR3 is CASSLGAGVDTQYF. CDR3 in DNA: TGTGCCAGCAGCTTAGGGGCGGGAGTAGATACGCAGTATTTT.

This clone was found many times. The chain employs TRBV3-1 (or the pseudogene TRBV3-2) and TRBJ2-3, with a weak D call TRBD2 (6 bases). V was cut by 1 base and J by 6 bases, with 14 bases left in between. The CDR3 length is 15 residues. Germline CDR1 reads LGHDT; CDR2 reads YNNKEL (reference sequence). CDR3 nucleotide sequence: TGTGCCAGCAGCCAAGCCGACGCAGGGAGGGATACGCAGTATTTT. Its protein is CASSQADAGRDTQYF.

The J gene is TRBJ2-7, the V gene TRBV6-5; TRBD2 aligns across 14 bases. This CDR3 region has 14 residues. Per the germline V gene, CDR1 is MNHEY and CDR2 is SVGAGI. V lost 7 bases, J lost 7 bases, and 6 bases stayed unmatched. The CDR3 here is CASKGLAGADEQYF. CDR3 nucleotides: TGTGCCAGCAAGGGACTAGCGGGAGCGGATGAGCAGTACTTC.

In this sample, this clone turned up a few times. The V gene is TRBV10-3, the J gene TRBJ2-7, with D maybe TRBD2 (5 bases). The CDR3 length is 11 residues. V was cut by 6 bases and J by 3 bases, with 6 bases left in between. CDR1 and CDR2 from the germline V gene are ENHRY and SYGVKD. Here the CDR3 DNA reads TGTGCCATCAGCGACTACTACGAGCAGTACTTC. Protein product: CAISDYYEQYF.

The chain uses TRBV14 and TRBJ2-2, with 10 bases lining up with TRBD2. Trimming cost V 4 bases and J 4 bases; bases outside gene matches: 9. CDR1 is SGHDN and CDR2 is FVKESK in the germline V gene. The CDR3 sequence is 17 residues long. Written as DNA, the CDR3 is TGTGCCAGCAGCCCAAGAAGGTCTAGCGGGGGCACCGGGGAGCTGTTTTTT. This translates into CASSPRRSSGGTGELFF.

The CDR3 region has the DNA TGTGCCAGCAGTGAAGCGCCCGCAGGGCTGAGCACTGAAGCTTTCTTT. This gives the protein CASSEAPAGLSTEAFF. The V and J genes are TRBV6-1 and TRBJ1-1, with D perhaps matching TRBD1 (5 bases). With 0 bases removed from V and 4 bases from J, the gap between germline ends came to 15 bases. This CDR3 comprises 16 residues. CDR1 and CDR2 from the germline V gene are MNHNS and SASEGT.

The chain combines TRBV10-3 with TRBJ2-1; 13 bases are a match to TRBD2. Germline values: CDR1 ENHRY, CDR2 SYGVKD. V shed 6 bases, J shed 4 bases, and the junction held 9 bases outside the gene matches. The CDR3 runs to 17 residues. CDR3 amino acids: CAISSAQLAGGYNEQFF. In nucleotides, the CDR3 is TGTGCCATCAGCTCTGCACAACTAGCGGGAGGGTACAATGAGCAGTTCTTC.

Here the CDR3 DNA reads TGTGCCAGCCCAGCCGTAACTAGCGGGTTTCCCCTTCCAACAGATACGCAGTATTTT. Encoded protein: CASPAVTSGFPLPTDTQYF. The chain combines TRBV19 with TRBJ2-3; 9 nucleotides align to TRBD2. V gave up 9 bases and J gave up 3 bases; unmatched junction bases: 22. The CDR3 loop spans 19 amino acids. Germline V gene data show CDR1 as LNHDA and CDR2 as SQIVND (reference sequence).

The genes are TRBV7-8 and TRBJ2-1, with 10 positions matching TRBD2. This CDR3 spans 17 amino acids. The V and J ends lost 5 bases and 8 bases, in that order; junction bases with no gene match: 15. Germline V gene lookup returns CDR1 SGHVS and CDR2 FQNEAQ. CDR3 nucleotides: TGTGCCAGCAGCCAACCCAAGCGGGAGGGCAGTATAGATGAGCAGTTCTTC. This codes for CASSQPKREGSIDEQFF.

The chain links TRBV5-6 to TRBJ1-3, with D tentatively TRBD1 (5 bases). Looked up from germline, CDR1 is SGHDT and CDR2 is YYEEEE. Trimming stripped 4 bases from V and 0 bases from J, with 11 bases between. The CDR3 runs 15 residues. CDR3 sequence (DNA): TGTGCCAGCAGCGGTCCAGGGTCCTCTGGAAACACCATATATTTT. Its translation: CASSGPGSSGNTIYF.

V usage is TRBV7-2 and J usage is TRBJ2-3; tentative D call: TRBD2 (5 bases). Trimming took 1 base from V and 6 from J, leaving 20 bases between them. Germline V lookup: CDR1 SGHTA, CDR2 FQGNSA. The CDR3 has 17 residues. The CDR3 is CASSLDGRSGFGDTQYF. In DNA, the CDR3 is TGTGCCAGCAGCTTAGACGGACGTTCGGGATTCGGTGATACGCAGTATTTT.

V usage is TRBV7-9 and J usage is TRBJ1-2; TRBD1 aligns across 9 bases. The CDR3 spans 15 residues. Trimming cost V 2 bases and J 2 bases; bases outside gene matches: 3. Germline CDR1 SEHNR, CDR2 FQNEAQ (reference sequence). The CDR3 DNA is TGTGCCAGCAGCTTACGACAGGGGGTGAACTATGGCTACACCTTC. It yields the protein CASSLRQGVNYGYTF.

This clone was observed once. The V call is TRBV9, the J call TRBJ2-7; 8 positions agree with TRBD2. The CDR3 has 13 residues. Germline V gene data show CDR1 as SGDLS and CDR2 as YYNGEE. Trimming removed 0 bases from V and 6 bases from J; junction bases left unmatched: 2. In nucleotides, the CDR3 is TGTGCCAGCAGCGTAGCCGGGGGGGCCGAGCAGTACTTC. Its translation is CASSVAGGAEQYF.

The chain combines TRBV4-1 with TRBJ2-3, with D uncertain. The CDR3 is 14 amino acids. The germline V gene has CDR1 MGHRA and CDR2 YSYEKL. Trimming took off 1 base at V and 5 bases at J, with 10 bases between the two ends. The CDR3 is CASSQGIARDTQYF. CDR3 nucleotides: TGCGCCAGCAGCCAAGGGATAGCCAGAGATACGCAGTATTTT.

V is TRBV19 and J is TRBJ2-2; 10 bases are a match to TRBD2. V trimming: 8 bases; J trimming: 5 bases; junction bases outside the gene matches: 8. This CDR3 contains 15 residues. The germline CDR1 and CDR2 sequences are LNHDA and SQIVND (reference sequence). Written as DNA, the CDR3 is TGTGCCAGTTCCTTAGCGGGAGGTGGTACCGGGGAGCTGTTTTTT. Its translation: CASSLAGGGTGELFF.

The rearrangement links TRBV19 to TRBJ2-4; D is possibly TRBD2 (6 bases). The germline V and J ends were trimmed by 6 bases and 1 base, with 10 bases remaining between them. Looked up from germline, CDR1 is LNHDA and CDR2 is SQIVND (reference sequence). This CDR3 contains 14 residues. The CDR3 here is CASRTLAAKNIQYF. CDR3 coding DNA: TGTGCCAGTAGGACTCTAGCGGCCAAAAACATTCAGTACTTC.

The chain recombines TRBV6-1 with TRBJ1-5; no clear D gene. The CDR3 spans 14 residues. CDR1 is MNHNS and CDR2 is SASEGT in the germline V gene. V lost 0 bases to trimming and J lost 9 bases, with 12 bases between them. Here the CDR3 DNA reads TGTGCCAGCAGTGAAGCGCCGGGGTTAGGGCCCCAGCATTTT. As protein: CASSEAPGLGPQHF.

This clone showed up just a few times. The genes are TRBV18 and TRBJ1-1; D not resolved. Germline V gene sequence: CDR1 KGHSH, CDR2 LQKENI. Trimming shortened V by 2 bases and J by 4 bases, and 11 bases separated the two germline ends. CDR3 length equals 14 residues. For the CDR3, the DNA is TGTGCCAGCTCACCATCTCTCGGGGTCACTGAAGCTTTCTTT. Translated: CASSPSLGVTEAFF.

This clone has just a few counts. The chain joins TRBV5-1 to TRBJ1-4; 8 positions agree with TRBD1. Trimming at V came to 4 bases and at J to 5 bases, leaving 4 bases not matched to a gene. Germline CDR1 is SGHRS and CDR2 is YFSETQ. There are 14 residues in the CDR3. The CDR3 sequence is CASSRDRTNEKLFF. CDR3 bases: TGCGCCAGCAGCAGGGACAGGACGAATGAAAAACTGTTTTTT.

V and J are TRBV6-5 and TRBJ2-1, with 12 positions matching TRBD2. The germline CDR1 and CDR2 sequences are MNHEY and SVGAGI. V was pared by 4 bases and J by 4 bases, with 2 bases of the junction left unmatched. The CDR3 runs to 15 residues. In DNA, the CDR3 is TGTGCCAGCAGTTTGACTAGCGGGGGATACAATGAGCAGTTCTTC. Amino acids: CASSLTSGGYNEQFF.

This chain joins TRBV7-4 and TRBJ2-4; 8 nucleotides agree with TRBD2. Germline loops: CDR1 SGHVT, CDR2 SQSDAQ. V dropped 1 base and J dropped 6; count of bases not matched to a gene: 8. This CDR3 comprises 16 residues. The CDR3 DNA reads as TGTGCCAGCAGCTTAGAAGCGGGACTAGGTTTAAACATTCAGTACTTC. This sequence encodes CASSLEAGLGLNIQYF.

V and J are TRBV4-1 and TRBJ1-1; TRBD1 matches at 9 bases. CDR3 size: 18 residues. CDR1 MGHRA and CDR2 YSYEKL come from the germline V gene. V was clipped by 4 bases and J by 1 base; unmatched bases: 13. CDR3 nucleotide sequence: TGCGCCAGCAGCCGGACACCGGGACAGGGCGGGGAGAACACTGAAGCTTTCTTT. Residues: CASSRTPGQGGENTEAFF.

This rearrangement joins TRBV6-2 or TRBV6-3 to TRBJ2-1; 14 bases map to TRBD2. This CDR3 is 20 amino acids long. J lost 8 bases, V lost 0 bases, and 15 bases had no gene match. Germline V lookup: CDR1 MNHEY, CDR2 SVGEGT. Here the CDR3 reads CASSYSPGTSGSRVRYEQFF. CDR3 DNA sequence: TGTGCCAGCAGTTACTCTCCCGGGACTAGCGGGAGTCGGGTTCGGTATGAGCAGTTCTTC.

The chain carries TRBV7-9 and TRBJ2-7; D is undetermined. Trimming cost V 5 bases and J 5 bases, with 7 bases left between them. The germline V gene has CDR1 SEHNR and CDR2 FQNEAQ (reference sequence). CDR3 length equals 11 residues. The CDR3 reads CASSHRDEQYF. The CDR3, as DNA: TGTGCCAGCAGCCACCGGGACGAGCAGTACTTC.

This chain connects TRBV24-1 to TRBJ2-7, with 8 nucleotides matching TRBD2. The junction had 12 bases not matched to a gene; V was cut back by 5 bases and J by 4 bases. The germline gives CDR1 KGHDR, CDR2 SFDVKD. The CDR3 runs 16 residues. The CDR3 here is CATSAGSGTRSYEQYF. CDR3 sequence (DNA): TGTGCCACCAGTGCGGGTAGCGGGACTAGATCTTACGAGCAGTACTTC.

The gene calls are TRBV28 and TRBJ1-6; D is possibly TRBD1 (6 bases). The CDR3 has 15 amino acids. The V end lost 5 bases, the J end lost 9 bases, and 17 bases lay between the germline ends. Germline V gene sequence: CDR1 MDHEN, CDR2 SYDVKM. This CDR3 reads CASSRRQEIPSPLHF. CDR3 in DNA: TGTGCCAGCAGTCGCCGACAGGAAATCCCTTCACCCCTCCACTTT.

This chain links TRBV4-1 with TRBJ2-7, with 7 positions matching TRBD1. V lost 3 bases to trimming and J lost 4 bases; unmatched junction nucleotides: 9. Germline CDR1 reads MGHRA; CDR2 reads YSYEKL. This CDR3 contains 15 residues. The CDR3 protein is CASSQASGQSYEQYF. CDR3 nucleotide sequence: TGCGCCAGCAGCCAGGCTTCGGGACAGTCTTACGAGCAGTACTTC.

The chain has TRBV9 and TRBJ2-6, with 7 bases matching TRBD1. The junction had 13 bases not matched to a gene; V was cut back by 4 bases and J by 0 bases. Germline-derived CDR1 and CDR2 are SGDLS and YYNGEE. The CDR3 extends over 19 amino acids. The CDR3 DNA follows: TGTGCCAGCAGCCCAGGGGGTTTGGTACGCTCCTCTGGGGCCAACGTCCTGACTTTC. It encodes CASSPGGLVRSSGANVLTF. Supplemented by reference TRBV9 and TRBJ2-6, the full variable domain reads DSGVTQTPKHLITATGQRVTLRCSPRSGDLSVYWYQQSLDQGLQFLIQYYNGEERAKGNILERFSAQQFPDLHSELNLSSLELGDSALYFCASSPGGLVRSSGANVLTFGAGSRLTVL.

This clone was picked up a small number of times. This chain links TRBV4-2 with TRBJ2-7, with D uncertain. Germline CDR1 and CDR2: LGHNA and YNFKEQ. Trimming removed 1 base from V and 2 bases from J, with 3 bases in between. The CDR3 covers 12 residues. The CDR3 here is CASSQGPYEQYF. The CDR3 coding sequence is TGTGCCAGCAGCCAAGGGCCCTACGAGCAGTACTTC.

This sequence joins TRBV6-5 and TRBJ1-1; TRBD1 aligns across 7 bases. Germline trimming cut 6 bases from V and 6 bases from J; bases unmatched to any gene: 7. Germline CDR1 and CDR2: MNHEY and SVGAGI. This CDR3 is built from 13 residues. CDR3 DNA sequence: TGTGCCAGCAGGACCGACAGGGCGCCTGAAGCTTTCTTT. It encodes CASRTDRAPEAFF.